This T cell receptor (beta chain) derives from a study of shared T cell receptors in the human thymus. TCRdb's table, derived via immunoSEQ multiplex PCR, lists solely in-frame clones and lacks some. The sample lists some 760,000 clones, roughly 85% occurring once. Germline CDR1 and CDR2: MNHEY and SMNVEV (reference sequence). CDR3 size: 13 residues. The V end lost 5 bases, the J end lost 2 bases, and 9 bases lay between the germline ends. In its sample, this clone was seen once. The same sample was also used in a study of human thymus T cells. This second report adds: Donors were healthy Finnish infants having corrective surgery for congenital heart defects. Thymus tissue for the work was resected from patients undergoing corrective heart surgery. Thymic and blood repertoires showed apparently biased V and J gene usage. Related research has reported that thymic repertoires overlap highly among unrelated individuals.

The J gene is TRBJ1-1, the V gene TRBV27; weak D call: TRBD1 (6 bases). Source material: thymocytes. The sequence derives from a girl less than two years old with a congenital heart defect. As DNA, the CDR3 is TGTGCCAGCAGTACGACAGGTAACACTGAAGCTTTCTTT. Translating it yields CASSTTGNTEAFF.